Listed below are T cell receptor beta chains from one sample, sequenced in a study of spatial heterogeneity in lung cancer. TCRdb used MiXCR to reprocess the 5' RACE reads, holding one entry per CDR3 protein. The sample holds about 60,000 distinct CDR3 sequences, approximately 8% seen once. The sample here was PBMCs, taken at surgery. These receptors all come from a female donor with early-stage non-small cell lung cancer. Both conserved end residues are trimmed from each CDR3. Each record gives: clone size, D gene, J gene, V gene, CDR3 protein. The D gene is left open where the match is weak. Clone size is given for some rows only: seen once, a few or many times, or a class if the clone is expanded.

few | . | TRBJ1-1 | TRBV29-1 | SVLAEGGTEAF
medium-sized | . | TRBJ1-3 | TRBV12-3/TRBV12-4 | ASAGSLSGNTIY
few | TRBD1 | TRBJ2-2 | TRBV14 | ASSPRQGAGGELF
few | . | TRBJ1-6 | TRBV7-3 | ASSPGQSNNSPLH
few | . | TRBJ1-6 | TRBV6-5 | ASSYGPTVYNSPLH
. | . | TRBJ2-3 | TRBV11-2 | ASSRGGVDTQY
. | . | TRBJ2-7 | TRBV28 | ASSLRGLTYEQY
few | . | TRBJ2-2 | TRBV7-3 | ASSLTGDHSNTGELF
medium-sized | . | TRBJ1-1 | TRBV7-9 | ASSLPGDTEAF
. | . | TRBJ2-1 | TRBV5-4 | ATIPRGGGSYNEQF
few | . | TRBJ2-5 | TRBV5-1 | ASSLEGAQY
. | . | TRBJ1-1 | TRBV28 | ASSPPPGSMNTEAF
. | . | TRBJ2-7 | TRBV12-3/TRBV12-4 | ASSLVGGGQSSYEQY
few | . | TRBJ2-5 | TRBV15 | ATSRGDTQETQY
. | . | TRBJ2-7 | TRBV19 | ASSIPGTYEQY